This T cell receptor beta chain was profiled in a study of CD8+CD57+ T cells in acquired aplastic anemia. This clonotype was observed at least ten times. The patients chosen for sequencing had shown expansion of CD8+CD57+ cells (detected by flow cytometry). TCR beta VDJ combinations and CDR3 sequences were profiled from genomic DNA. TCRdb redid the calling of the reads with MiXCR, one entry per CDR3 protein. This table has 150,000 or so distinct CDR3 sequences, under 55% appearing once. This CDR3 contains 16 residues. In germline, CDR1 is DFQATT, CDR2 SNEGSKA (reference sequence). Trimming cost V 3 bases and J 2 bases, with 17 bases left between them.

The chain employs TRBV20-1 and TRBJ1-5; D is unresolved. Sequencing was done on a sample of sorted CD4+, CD8+, or CD8+CD57+ T cells (not recorded which) from PBMCs. This clonotype originated in a human donor with aplastic anemia. The CDR3 region is CSARESRLQGNQPQHF. The CDR3 bases are TGCAGTGCTAGGGAATCGAGATTACAAGGCAATCAGCCCCAGCATTTT.